This T cell receptor (beta chain) was sequenced during a study of blood T cell repertoires in COVID-19. About the research overall: Material from acute and convalescent COVID-19 was sourced from the United States, Italy and Spain. PBMCs, B-cell-depleted T cells, or T cells were the source of the cDNA or gDNA that made up the material.

It was during active infection that Seattle patients were enrolled and then longitudinally followed. Original processing notes: Reference gene primer amplification gave nucleated cell count estimates. Assay used: immunoSEQ multiplex PCR; TCRdb lists only in-frame clones, some missing. V and J calls and clone size are copied from that table; D and trimming were computed from the DNA. Among 500,000 to 600,000 clones, roughly nine tenths were seen once, and the ten largest hold 7.5% to 9%. The CDR3 runs to 13 residues. V shed 5 bases, J shed 3 bases, and the junction held 3 bases outside the gene matches. Germline CDR1 is MNHEY and CDR2 is SVGAGI.

The TCR sequence derives from a woman in her forties or fifties with COVID-19, enrolled during active disease. The V gene is TRBV6-5, the J gene TRBJ1-1, with 7 bases that match TRBD1. The sequenced sample consisted of peripheral blood. The CDR3 DNA follows: TGTGCCAGCAGTACAGGGGTTGACACTGAAGCTTTCTTT. Amino acid sequence: CASSTGVDTEAFF.